These 23 T cell receptor beta chains share one sample of origin, sequenced in a study of T cell changes during pregnancy in multiple sclerosis. TCRdb's table, derived via immunoSEQ multiplex PCR, lists solely in-frame clones and lacks some. The sample lists 85,000 to 130,000 clones; more than 80% were seen once. Source: peripheral blood, taken before pregnancy. The receptors here all came from a female donor with multiple sclerosis, enrolled in a pregnancy study.

This sequence joins TRBV6-1 and TRBJ1-3; possible D gene TRBD1, 5 bases. This CDR3 spans 14 amino acids. Trimming removed 3 bases at V and 6 bases at J, with 12 bases between. Germline V gives CDR1 MNHNS, CDR2 SASEGT. The CDR3: CASSERGLVNTIYF. The CDR3 DNA reads as TGTGCCAGCAGTGAGCGGGGCCTCGTAAACACCATATATTTT.

The V and J genes are TRBV18 and TRBJ2-2; TRBD2 agrees at 10 bases. This CDR3 region has 17 residues. Germline V gene data show CDR1 as KGHSH and CDR2 as LQKENI. V gave up 3 bases and J gave up 0 bases; unmatched junction bases: 4. CDR3 amino acids: CASSPLTSGSNTGELFF. The CDR3 nucleotides are TGTGCCAGCTCACCCTTGACTAGCGGGTCGAACACCGGGGAGCTGTTTTTT.

The sample holds one count of this clone. The chain recombines TRBV28 with TRBJ1-2; D possibly corresponds to TRBD1 (6 bases). The CDR3 extends over 16 amino acids. Germline V CDR1 and CDR2: MDHEN, SYDVKM. Trimming left V 6 bases short and J 1 base short, with 18 bases between. The CDR3 nucleotides read TGTGCCAGCAGCCAGGGGTGGGGATCTCTTAACTATGGCTACACCTTC. It is translated as CASSQGWGSLNYGYTF.

Concerning this clone itself: A read error may produce the germline difference seen at one junction end. The chain uses TRBV27 and TRBJ1-5; TRBD1 aligns across 8 bases. This CDR3 is 16 amino acids long. CDR1 and CDR2 from the germline V gene are MNHEY and SMNVEV (reference sequence). The CDR3 region is CTSSRTGGVRNQPQHF. CDR3 DNA sequence: TGTACCAGCAGTAGAACAGGGGGTGTTCGCAATCAGCCCCAGCATTTT.

This chain uses TRBV29-1 with TRBJ1-1; D may be TRBD1 (6 bases). The length of the CDR3 is 16 residues. Germline CDR1 SQVTM, CDR2 ANQGSEA. The CDR3 protein is CTVAGAKMTGGTEAFF. The CDR3 DNA follows: TGCACCGTGGCGGGAGCTAAAATGACAGGCGGGACTGAAGCTTTCTTT.

This CDR3 reads CASSLRDRGMTGELFF. In nucleotides, the CDR3 is TGTGCCAGCAGTTTACGGGACAGAGGGATGACCGGGGAGCTGTTTTTT. This sequence joins TRBV27 and TRBJ2-2; 7 nucleotides match TRBD1. CDR3 size: 16 residues. Germline assignment: CDR1 MNHEY and CDR2 SMNVEV (reference sequence). After removal of 2 bases from V and 5 bases from J, the junction contained 8 bases not matched to a gene.

The CDR3 region is CASSQARDSNTGELFF. CDR3 bases: TGCGCCAGCAGCCAAGCCAGGGACAGCAACACCGGGGAGCTGTTTTTT. The chain combines TRBV4-1 with TRBJ2-2, with 7 bases fitting TRBD1. This CDR3 is built from 16 residues. The J segment lost 2 bases and the V segment lost 1 base, leaving 4 bases of the junction unmatched. CDR1 is MGHRA and CDR2 is YSYEKL in the germline V gene.

The rearrangement joins TRBV28 to TRBJ2-7, with D possibly TRBD1 on 6 matching bases. The CDR3 runs 14 residues. With 9 bases removed from V and 3 bases from J, the gap between germline ends came to 18 bases. CDR1 and CDR2 (germline): MDHEN, SYDVKM. The CDR3 nucleotides are TGTGCCAGTAAAAAAGGGGGTGTAGACTACGAGCAGTACTTC. This translates into CASKKGGVDYEQYF.

The chain couples TRBV16 to TRBJ2-3; 7 bases map to TRBD2. After removal of 0 bases from V and 10 bases from J, the junction contained 7 bases not matched to a gene. CDR1 is KGHSY, CDR2 FQNENV, per germline. This CDR3 contains 14 residues. In nucleotides, the CDR3 is TGTGCCAGCAGCCAATCATCTACGGGGGGAGCGCAGTATTTT. It is translated as CASSQSSTGGAQYF.

J is TRBJ2-5 and V is TRBV9; possibly TRBD2 for D (6 bases). Trimming removed 3 bases from V and 5 bases from J, with 17 bases in between. Germline V lookup: CDR1 SGDLS, CDR2 YYNGEE. The CDR3 contains 15 residues. CDR3 nucleotide sequence: TGTGCCAGCAGCGCTTTAGCGGCCGGCACGGAGACCCAGTACTTC. Translation gives CASSALAAGTETQYF.

The chain links TRBV28 to TRBJ1-5; no definite D call. Looked up from germline, CDR1 is MDHEN and CDR2 is SYDVKM. Trimming took off 6 bases at V and 6 bases at J, with 12 bases between the two ends. There are 13 residues in the CDR3. The CDR3 loop reads CASRKTGIQPQHF. The CDR3 DNA is TGTGCCAGCAGAAAAACGGGGATTCAGCCCCAGCATTTT. Full variable domain (outside the CDR3, taken from reference TRBV28 and TRBJ1-5): DVKVTQSSRYLVKRTGEKVFLECVQDMDHENMFWYRQDPGLGLRLIYFSYDVKMKEKGDIPEGYSVSREKKERFSLILESASTNQTSMYLCASRKTGIQPQHFGDGTRLSIL.

The J gene is TRBJ2-5, the V gene TRBV5-5, with 8 nucleotides matching TRBD1. Unmatched junction bases numbered 6, after V lost 0 bases and J lost 5 bases. CDR1 SGHKS and CDR2 YYEKEE come from the germline V gene (reference sequence). CDR3 size: 15 residues. The CDR3 spells CASSLEDRGRETQYF. As DNA, the CDR3 is TGTGCCAGCAGCTTGGAAGACAGGGGACGGGAGACCCAGTACTTC.

The sample holds one count of this clone. The chain carries TRBV27 and TRBJ2-7; 11 bases map to TRBD2. CDR3 length equals 18 residues. V trimming: 8 bases; J trimming: 1 base; junction bases outside the gene matches: 16. From germline, CDR1 is MNHEY and CDR2 SMNVEV (reference sequence). Here the CDR3 DNA reads TGTGCCAGCTCAAAAACCATCATGGGACTAGCGGATTCCTACGAGCAGTACTTC. Its translation is CASSKTIMGLADSYEQYF.

This rearrangement joins TRBV7-9 to TRBJ2-1; 10 positions agree with TRBD2. There are 17 residues in the CDR3. The V and J ends lost 1 base and 0 bases, in that order; junction bases with no gene match: 3. Germline V gives CDR1 SEHNR, CDR2 FQNEAQ (reference sequence). The DNA for the CDR3 is TGTGCCAGCAGCTTAGGGTCTAGCGGGAGCTCCTACAATGAGCAGTTCTTC. It codes for CASSLGSSGSSYNEQFF.

This clone appeared once. The chain recombines TRBV6-5 with TRBJ2-5; TRBD1 aligns across 9 bases. Trimming at V came to 4 bases and at J to 4 bases, leaving 1 base not matched to a gene. Germline CDR1 is MNHEY and CDR2 is SVGAGI. The CDR3 length is 13 residues. The CDR3 protein is CASSWDRVETQYF. CDR3 DNA sequence: TGTGCCAGCAGTTGGGACAGGGTAGAGACCCAGTACTTC.

The genes are TRBV18 and TRBJ2-7; 10 nucleotides align to TRBD2. The CDR3 contains 14 residues. Per the germline V gene, CDR1 is KGHSH and CDR2 is LQKENI. Trimming took 4 bases from V and 9 from J; bases not matched to a gene: 9. The CDR3 protein is CASSQQEREGGQYF. For the CDR3, the DNA is TGTGCCAGCTCACAGCAAGAGCGGGAGGGCGGGCAGTACTTC.

This clone has a single count. The chain uses TRBV27 and TRBJ1-3, with TRBD1 identical over 8 bases. The CDR3 has 17 amino acids. The V segment lost 0 bases and the J segment 8 bases; nucleotides outside the gene matches: 12. Germline lookup yields CDR1 MNHEY and CDR2 SMNVEV (reference sequence). CDR3 bases: TGTGCCAGCAGTTTATCGAGCGGACAGGGATCGCCCCACACCATATATTTT. Amino acid sequence: CASSLSSGQGSPHTIYF.

The chain couples TRBV7-2 to TRBJ2-7; 13 bases are shared with TRBD2. V lost 5 bases to trimming and J lost 6 bases; unmatched junction nucleotides: 7. Germline assignment: CDR1 SGHTA and CDR2 FQGNSA. This CDR3 spans 15 amino acids. Here the CDR3 reads CASSLTSGGTFEQYF. The DNA of the CDR3 is TGTGCCAGCAGCCTGACTAGCGGGGGGACGTTCGAGCAGTACTTC.

The J gene is TRBJ1-1, the V gene TRBV29-1, with D possibly matching TRBD1 (6 bases). The CDR3 contains 12 residues. Germline-derived CDR1 and CDR2 are SQVTM and ANQGSEA. The ends were cut back, 6 bases at V and 0 bases at J, with 8 bases in the middle. In DNA form, the CDR3 reads TGCAGCGTAAGGACAGTGAACACTGAAGCTTTCTTT. This translates into CSVRTVNTEAFF.

V and J are TRBV10-3 and TRBJ2-2, with D possibly matching TRBD1 (6 bases). CDR1 and CDR2 (germline): ENHRY, SYGVKD. This CDR3 contains 14 residues. V lost 4 bases to trimming and J lost 7 bases, with 13 bases between them. The CDR3 spells CAISGTGLGGELFF. The CDR3 DNA reads TGTGCCATCAGTGGTACAGGGCTGGGCGGGGAGCTGTTTTTT.

This chain links TRBV6-1 with TRBJ2-1; D is ambiguous. In germline, CDR1 is MNHNS, CDR2 SASEGT. V was cut by 4 bases and J by 5 bases, with 3 bases left in between. The CDR3 totals 11 residues. The CDR3 reads CASSVNNEQFF. The CDR3 bases are TGTGCCAGCAGTGTTAACAATGAGCAGTTCTTC.

The chain is built from TRBV2 and TRBJ2-3; D perhaps matches TRBD1 (6 bases). Per the germline V gene, CDR1 is SNHLY and CDR2 is FYNNEI. Trimming shortened V by 6 bases and J by 0 bases, and 13 bases separated the two germline ends. This CDR3 comprises 15 residues. In DNA, the CDR3 is TGTGCCAGCAGGCTTCGGACAGCTAGCACAGATACGCAGTATTTT. Amino acids: CASRLRTASTDTQYF.

This rearrangement joins TRBV7-9 to TRBJ1-2; TRBD1 aligns across 7 bases. The CDR3 contains 15 residues. The germline gives CDR1 SEHNR, CDR2 FQNEAQ (reference sequence). Unmatched junction bases numbered 6, after V lost 1 base and J lost 4 bases. The CDR3 DNA reads TGTGCCAGCAGCTTAGTGACAGGGTTCGGCTATGGCTACACCTTC. Its protein product is CASSLVTGFGYGYTF.